Below are 30 T cell receptor beta chains sequenced from a single sample in a study of T cells in Graves' hyperthyroidism and ophthalmopathy. Regions amplified from RNA transcripts were the TCR beta CDR3 regions. In the first-round RT-PCR of the TCR CDR3, the HTBI primer set was used. TCRdb re-analysed the multiplex PCR reads in MiXCR, keeping a single row per CDR3 protein. The sample holds roughly 720,000 distinct CDR3 sequences, around 16% seen once. Material: blood. Receptor source: a man aged 50-60 years with Graves' hyperthyroidism.

This clonotype was picked up one time. V gene TRBV7-9 combines with J gene TRBJ2-1; 8 bases agree with TRBD2. Germline values: CDR1 SEHNR, CDR2 FQNEAQ (reference sequence). V was clipped by 5 bases and J by 6 bases; unmatched bases: 9. CDR3 length: 15 residues. The DNA of the CDR3 is TGTGCCAGCAGCGGGCCGGGACTAGTTAGCAATGAGCAGTTCTTC. This sequence encodes CASSGPGLVSNEQFF.

This clonotype was counted only a few times. This rearrangement joins TRBV20-1 to TRBJ2-7, with 9 bases lining up with TRBD1. V shed 3 bases and J 2 bases; nucleotides not matched to a gene: 5. The CDR3 has 14 residues. In germline, CDR1 is DFQATT, CDR2 SNEGSKA (reference sequence). The CDR3 reads CSASSGTGTYEQYF. CDR3 DNA: TGCAGTGCTAGTTCCGGGACAGGGACCTACGAGCAGTACTTC.

Ten or more counts support this clonotype. The gene calls are TRBV12-3 or TRBV12-4 and TRBJ1-2, with a possible D match to TRBD1 (6 bases). This CDR3 spans 19 amino acids. Trimming took 4 bases from V and 4 from J, leaving 28 bases between them. The CDR3 region has the DNA TGTGCCAGCAGTTCCTCAGGGTGGGGGACAATTCCAGGGTTCTATGGCTACACCTTC. Its protein is CASSSSGWGTIPGFYGYTF.

This clonotype was picked up many times. This chain uses TRBV28 with TRBJ1-1; a possible D gene is TRBD1 (5 bases). V lost 10 bases and J lost 6, with 15 bases in between. The length of the CDR3 is 12 residues. The germline CDR1 and CDR2 sequences are MDHEN and SYDVKM. CDR3 bases: TGTGCCACCCACACCCGGGGCCCTGAAGCTTTCTTT. This encodes CATHTRGPEAFF.

The genes are TRBV7-9 and TRBJ1-4; no definite D call. Germline CDR1 SEHNR, CDR2 FQNEAQ (reference sequence). V was trimmed by 2 bases and J by 4 bases, leaving 11 bases between them. The CDR3 totals 15 residues. The CDR3 DNA follows: TGTGCCAGCAGCTTACGGACGGCCTTTAATGAAAAACTGTTTTTT. This translates into CASSLRTAFNEKLFF.

This clonotype was seen many times. The chain carries TRBV18 and TRBJ1-2; 7 bases match TRBD1. The CDR3 is 14 amino acids. Germline assignment: CDR1 KGHSH and CDR2 LQKENI. V trimming: 0 bases; J trimming: 4 bases; junction bases outside the gene matches: 2. The chain's CDR3 is CASSPPQGVYGYTF. DNA of the CDR3: TGTGCCAGCTCACCACCGCAGGGGGTCTATGGCTACACCTTC.

This clonotype was observed many times. The rearrangement uses TRBV12-3 or TRBV12-4 and TRBJ1-2; a weak D match, TRBD1 (6 bases). There are 13 residues in the CDR3. The V end was cut by 5 bases, the J end by 2 bases, with 9 bases between. This CDR3 reads CASSTGKNYGYTF. In DNA form, the CDR3 reads TGTGCCAGCAGTACAGGGAAGAACTATGGCTACACCTTC.

This sequence joins TRBV15 and TRBJ2-5; 8 nucleotides line up with TRBD2. Germline loops: CDR1 LNHNV, CDR2 YYDKDF (reference sequence). This CDR3 comprises 14 residues. Trimming cost V 5 bases and J 5 bases; bases outside gene matches: 7. The CDR3 DNA follows: TGTGCCACCAGCGGGATAGCGGGATTGGAGACCCAGTACTTC. Its protein is CATSGIAGLETQYF.

The chain couples TRBV7-2 to TRBJ2-1; D is undetermined. Trimming shortened V by 5 bases and J by 0 bases, and 11 bases separated the two germline ends. The CDR3 length is 15 residues. CDR1 and CDR2 from the germline V gene are SGHTA and FQGNSA. The DNA of the CDR3 is TGTGCCAGCAGCCCGCTCATTTCCTCCTACAATGAGCAGTTCTTC. Protein sequence: CASSPLISSYNEQFF.

The chain carries TRBV28 and TRBJ2-1; 8 bases match TRBD1. The V gene's germline CDR1 is MDHEN and CDR2 SYDVKM. V was pared by 6 bases and J by 1 base, with 14 bases of the junction left unmatched. This CDR3 has 18 amino acids. The CDR3 reads CASSLRQGNPGSYNEQFF. DNA of the CDR3: TGTGCCAGCAGCTTACGACAGGGGAACCCCGGGTCCTACAATGAGCAGTTCTTC.

The table lists this clonotype with a few counts. The J gene is TRBJ2-2, the V gene TRBV19; possible D gene TRBD1, 7 bases. CDR3 length: 16 residues. Germline lookup yields CDR1 LNHDA and CDR2 SQIVND (reference sequence). V lost 6 bases and J 4 bases, leaving 18 bases between the germline ends. CDR3 DNA sequence: TGTGCCAGTAGCAAAGTTGGAGGGGGCGTCACCGGGGAGCTGTTTTTT. Its protein product is CASSKVGGGVTGELFF.

This clonotype was found many times. The chain recombines TRBV27 with TRBJ2-3; 8 positions match TRBD2. V trimming: 0 bases; J trimming: 4 bases; junction bases outside the gene matches: 9. This CDR3 is built from 17 residues. The V gene's germline CDR1 is MNHEY and CDR2 SMNVEV (reference sequence). The CDR3 nucleotides read TGTGCCAGCAGTTTATCGTGGCTAGCGGGTACCCCAGATACGCAGTATTTT. Translated, it gives CASSLSWLAGTPDTQYF.

This clonotype has more than one count but fewer than ten. The rearrangement joins TRBV16 to TRBJ1-5, with 10 bases matching TRBD1. This CDR3 contains 15 residues. CDR1 and CDR2 from the germline V gene are KGHSY and FQNENV. V lost 2 bases, J lost 7 bases, and 5 bases stayed unmatched. The CDR3 loop is CASSQDRGRGQPQHF. Written as DNA, the CDR3 is TGTGCCAGCAGCCAAGACAGGGGGCGCGGCCAGCCCCAGCATTTT. The entire variable domain, with the rest obtained from reference TRBV16 and TRBJ1-5, is as follows: GEEVAQTPKHLVRGEGQKAKLYCAPIKGHSYVFWYQQVLKNEFKFLISFQNENVFDETGMPKERFSAKCLPNSPCSLEIQATKLEDSAVYFCASSQDRGRGQPQHFGDGTRLSIL.

V usage is TRBV6-5 and J usage is TRBJ2-5; 12 bases are a match to TRBD1. The V segment lost 2 bases and the J segment 5 bases; nucleotides outside the gene matches: 6. Germline CDR1 and CDR2: MNHEY and SVGAGI. The CDR3 consists of 16 residues. The CDR3 region is CASSYAGTGGAETQYF. The CDR3 DNA reads TGTGCCAGCAGTTACGCCGGGACAGGGGGCGCGGAGACCCAGTACTTC.

The CDR3 DNA sequence: TGTGCCAGCAGTTACTCGGAGCGGGAACCCTACAATGAGCAGTTCTTC. Its protein is CASSYSEREPYNEQFF. This chain uses TRBV6-6 with TRBJ2-1; 7 bases agree with TRBD2. Trimming took 0 bases from V and 2 from J; bases not matched to a gene: 4. This CDR3 has 16 residues. The germline gives CDR1 MNHNY, CDR2 SVGAGI (reference sequence).

DNA of the CDR3: TGTGCCAGCAGCGTAGCCGCGGGTGGGATTTCACCCCTCCACTTT. Its translation is CASSVAAGGISPLHF. J is TRBJ1-6 and V is TRBV9; D is unresolved. Trimming removed 0 bases from V and 9 bases from J, with 13 bases in between. There are 15 residues in the CDR3. Germline V gene data show CDR1 as SGDLS and CDR2 as YYNGEE.

This sequence joins TRBV19 and TRBJ2-1; a possible D gene is TRBD2 (6 bases). The CDR3 loop spans 16 amino acids. V lost 1 base and J 2 bases, leaving 12 bases between the germline ends. Per the germline V gene, CDR1 is LNHDA and CDR2 is SQIVND (reference sequence). This CDR3 reads CASSIVGGDAYNEQFF. For the CDR3, the DNA is TGTGCCAGTAGTATAGTAGGCGGGGACGCCTACAATGAGCAGTTCTTC. Complete variable domain (other parts from reference TRBV19 and TRBJ2-1): DGGITQSPKYLFRKEGQNVTLSCEQNLNHDAMYWYRQDPGQGLRLIYYSQIVNDFQKGDIAEGYSVSREKKESFPLTVTSAQKNPTAFYLCASSIVGGDAYNEQFFGPGTRLTVL.

J is TRBJ1-2 and V is TRBV10-3; no definite D call. The germline V gene has CDR1 ENHRY and CDR2 SYGVKD. The CDR3 has 16 residues. V was trimmed by 2 bases and J by 6 bases, leaving 19 bases between them. CDR3 coding DNA: TGTGCCATCAGTGAGCACTTAGGACGGGGAGGCGATGGCTACACCTTC. It yields the protein CAISEHLGRGGDGYTF.

The sample holds many counts of this clonotype. The chain joins TRBV29-1 to TRBJ2-7; D remains unclear. The CDR3 loop spans 15 amino acids. With 0 bases removed from V and 6 bases from J, the gap between germline ends came to 18 bases. CDR1 is SQVTM, CDR2 ANQGSEA, per germline. The CDR3, as DNA: TGCAGCGTTGAAGATCAGCAAGGGCTGCTGCTCGAGCAGTACTTC. This gives the protein CSVEDQQGLLLEQYF.

This clonotype came up many times. This rearrangement joins TRBV7-3 to TRBJ2-3; TRBD2 aligns across 10 bases. Germline CDR1 reads SGHTA; CDR2 reads FQGTGA. Trimming at V came to 4 bases and at J to 7 bases, leaving 14 bases not matched to a gene. This CDR3 has 17 amino acids. In DNA, the CDR3 is TGTGCCAGCAGCTCCCAACCCCTAGCGGGAGTATCAAATACGCAGTATTTT. Translation gives CASSSQPLAGVSNTQYF.

This clonotype was observed many times. The V call is TRBV11-1, the J call TRBJ2-3, with D unclear. Trimming removed 6 bases at V and 2 bases at J, with 6 bases between. CDR1 and CDR2 from the germline V gene are SGHAT and FQDESV (reference sequence). The CDR3 has 12 residues. CDR3 sequence reads: CASRGNTDTQYF. The CDR3 DNA sequence: TGTGCCAGCAGAGGGAACACAGATACGCAGTATTTT.

This clonotype appeared many times. The gene calls are TRBV20-1 and TRBJ2-7; D remains unclear. CDR3 length equals 15 residues. Germline assignment: CDR1 DFQATT and CDR2 SNEGSKA (reference sequence). V lost 5 bases and J lost 0, with 17 bases in between. CDR3 residues: CSARKVGFSSYEQYF. CDR3 DNA: TGCAGTGCTCGTAAAGTAGGTTTCAGCTCCTACGAGCAGTACTTC.

At least ten counts were recorded for this clonotype. This rearrangement joins TRBV3-1 to TRBJ2-7; 8 positions agree with TRBD2. The CDR3 runs to 14 residues. The J segment lost 2 bases and the V segment lost 5 bases, leaving 5 bases of the junction unmatched. Per germline, CDR1 LGHDT and CDR2 YNNKEL (reference sequence). CDR3 nucleotides: TGTGCCAGCAGCTGGGGTAGCGGGACCTACGAGCAGTACTTC. Its protein is CASSWGSGTYEQYF.

V usage is TRBV3-1 and J usage is TRBJ2-2, with 8 bases that match TRBD2. CDR1 is LGHDT, CDR2 YNNKEL, per germline (reference sequence). The CDR3 has 16 amino acids. Losses at the gene ends were 1 base for V and 7 bases for J; bases not matched to a gene: 8. The CDR3 region has the DNA TGTGCCAGCAGCCAAGTTGGGACTAGTGCCGGCGGGGAGCTGTTTTTT. It specifies CASSQVGTSAGGELFF.

In this sample, this clonotype turned up a few times. The rearrangement links TRBV20-1 to TRBJ2-7; 8 positions match TRBD1. Germline assignment: CDR1 DFQATT and CDR2 SNEGSKA (reference sequence). V shed 1 base and J 4 bases; nucleotides not matched to a gene: 18. The CDR3 contains 18 residues. The CDR3 bases are TGCAGTGCTAGAGTGGGGGCAGGGGGCGAGGATTCGTGGTACGAGCAGTACTTC. This gives the protein CSARVGAGGEDSWYEQYF.

The CDR3: CASSHLWKGGNTEAFF. The CDR3 DNA sequence: TGTGCCAGCAGCCATCTATGGAAAGGGGGGAACACTGAAGCTTTCTTT. V is TRBV13 and J is TRBJ1-1, with D perhaps matching TRBD1 (6 bases). The CDR3 consists of 16 residues. Germline V gene lookup returns CDR1 PRHDT and CDR2 FYEKMQ (reference sequence). Trimming took 5 bases from V and 1 from J, leaving 17 bases between them.

This clonotype was counted at least ten times. CDR3 amino acids: CASSPGVAGSYNEQFF. The CDR3 DNA reads as TGTGCCAGCTCCCCCGGGGTAGCGGGTTCCTACAATGAGCAGTTCTTC. The V gene is TRBV18, the J gene TRBJ2-1; TRBD2 agrees at 7 bases. Germline CDR1 KGHSH, CDR2 LQKENI. V lost 6 bases to trimming and J lost 1 base; unmatched junction nucleotides: 9. CDR3 length: 16 amino acids.

This clonotype was seen more than once but under ten times. This chain joins TRBV28 and TRBJ1-1; 8 bases agree with TRBD1. Germline V gives CDR1 MDHEN, CDR2 SYDVKM. J lost 5 bases, V lost 7 bases, and 6 bases had no gene match. The CDR3 has 13 amino acids. The CDR3 here is CASKPGGRTEAFF. The CDR3 DNA is TGTGCCAGCAAGCCAGGGGGCCGTACTGAAGCTTTCTTT.

This clonotype was observed many times. The rearrangement uses TRBV19 and TRBJ2-2; possible D gene TRBD2, 5 bases. CDR1 LNHDA and CDR2 SQIVND come from the germline V gene (reference sequence). This CDR3 contains 14 residues. Trimming took off 8 bases at V and 0 bases at J, with 10 bases between the two ends. The CDR3 spells CASGGLTNTGELFF. The CDR3 DNA is TGTGCCAGTGGAGGACTGACGAACACCGGGGAGCTGTTTTTT.

This sequence joins TRBV6-2 or TRBV6-3 and TRBJ2-1; no definite D call. The germline CDR1 and CDR2 sequences are MNHEY and SVGEGT. V was trimmed by 1 base and J by 8 bases, leaving 6 bases between them. The CDR3 has 12 amino acids. The CDR3, as DNA: TGTGCCAGCAGTTACTTCGCCCATGAGCAGTTCTTC. Residues: CASSYFAHEQFF.